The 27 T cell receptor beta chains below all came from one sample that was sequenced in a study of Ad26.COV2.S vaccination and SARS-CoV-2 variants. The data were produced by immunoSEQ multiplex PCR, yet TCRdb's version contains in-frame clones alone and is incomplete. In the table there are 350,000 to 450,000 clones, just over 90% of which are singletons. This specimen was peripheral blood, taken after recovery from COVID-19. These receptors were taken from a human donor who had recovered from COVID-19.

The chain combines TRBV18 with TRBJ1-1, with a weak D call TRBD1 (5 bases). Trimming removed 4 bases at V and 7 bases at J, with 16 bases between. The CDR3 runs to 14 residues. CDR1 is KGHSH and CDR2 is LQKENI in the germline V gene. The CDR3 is CASSLQEASREAFF. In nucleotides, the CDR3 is TGTGCCAGCTCACTACAGGAAGCGAGCCGTGAAGCTTTCTTT.

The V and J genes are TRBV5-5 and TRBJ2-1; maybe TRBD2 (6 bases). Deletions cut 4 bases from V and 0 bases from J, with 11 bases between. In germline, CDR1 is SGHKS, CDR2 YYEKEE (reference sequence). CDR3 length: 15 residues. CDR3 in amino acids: CASSPLGGSYNEQFF. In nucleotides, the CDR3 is TGTGCCAGCAGCCCCTTGGGGGGCTCCTACAATGAGCAGTTCTTC. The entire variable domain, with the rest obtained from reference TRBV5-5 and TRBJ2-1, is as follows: DAGVTQSPTHLIKTRGQQVTLRCSPISGHKSVSWYQQVLGQGPQFIFQYYEKEERGRGNFPDRFSARQFPNYSSELNVNALLLGDSALYLCASSPLGGSYNEQFFGPGTRLTVL.

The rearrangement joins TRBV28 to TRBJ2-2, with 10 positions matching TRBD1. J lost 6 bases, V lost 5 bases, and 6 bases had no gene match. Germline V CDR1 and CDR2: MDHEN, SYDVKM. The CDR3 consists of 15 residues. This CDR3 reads CASSTAGQGAGELFF. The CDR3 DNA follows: TGTGCCAGCAGTACAGCTGGACAGGGGGCCGGGGAGCTGTTTTTT.

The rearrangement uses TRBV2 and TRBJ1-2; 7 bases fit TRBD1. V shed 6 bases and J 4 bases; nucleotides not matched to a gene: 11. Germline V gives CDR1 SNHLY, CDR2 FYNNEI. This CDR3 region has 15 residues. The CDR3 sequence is CASSRDRVLSYGYTF. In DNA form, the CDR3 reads TGTGCCAGCAGCCGAGACAGGGTCTTATCCTATGGCTACACCTTC.

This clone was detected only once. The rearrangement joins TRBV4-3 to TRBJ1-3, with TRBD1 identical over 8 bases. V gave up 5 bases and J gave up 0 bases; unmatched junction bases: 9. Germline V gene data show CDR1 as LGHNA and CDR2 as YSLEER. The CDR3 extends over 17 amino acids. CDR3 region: CASSEGDRTASGNTIYF. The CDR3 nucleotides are TGCGCCAGCAGCGAAGGGGACAGGACCGCCTCTGGAAACACCATATATTTT.

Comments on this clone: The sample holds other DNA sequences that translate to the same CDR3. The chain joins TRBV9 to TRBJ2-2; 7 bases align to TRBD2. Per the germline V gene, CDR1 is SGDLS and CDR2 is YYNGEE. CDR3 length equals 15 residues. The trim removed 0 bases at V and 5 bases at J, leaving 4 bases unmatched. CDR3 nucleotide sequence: TGTGCCAGCAGCGTAGGGGGTAGCGGGACCGGGGAGCTGTTTTTT. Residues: CASSVGGSGTGELFF.

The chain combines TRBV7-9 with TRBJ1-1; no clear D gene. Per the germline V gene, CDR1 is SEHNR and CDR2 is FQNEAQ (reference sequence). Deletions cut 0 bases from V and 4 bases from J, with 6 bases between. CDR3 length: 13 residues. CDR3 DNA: TGTGCCAGCAGCTTAGCTACCGGCACTGAAGCTTTCTTT. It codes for CASSLATGTEAFF.

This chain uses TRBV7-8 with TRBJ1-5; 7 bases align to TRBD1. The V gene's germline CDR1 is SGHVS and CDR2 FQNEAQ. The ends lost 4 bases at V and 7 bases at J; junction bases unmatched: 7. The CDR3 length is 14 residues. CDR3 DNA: TGTGCCAGCAGCTCCCGGACAGGATCCCAGCCCCAGCATTTT. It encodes CASSSRTGSQPQHF.

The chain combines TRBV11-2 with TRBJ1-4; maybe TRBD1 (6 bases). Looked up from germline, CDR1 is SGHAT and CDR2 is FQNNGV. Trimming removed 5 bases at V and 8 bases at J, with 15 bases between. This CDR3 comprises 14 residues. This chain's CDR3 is CASSRNREREKLFF. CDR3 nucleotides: TGTGCCAGCAGCCGGAACAGGGAACGCGAAAAACTGTTTTTT.

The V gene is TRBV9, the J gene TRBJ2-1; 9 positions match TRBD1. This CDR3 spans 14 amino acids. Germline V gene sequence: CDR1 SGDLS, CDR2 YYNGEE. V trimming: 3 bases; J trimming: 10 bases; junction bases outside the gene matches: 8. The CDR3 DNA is TGTGCCAGCAGCGCACCGGGACAGGGTTGGGAGCAGTTCTTC. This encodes CASSAPGQGWEQFF.

The CDR3 spells CASSFTGIASYNEQFF. DNA for the CDR3: TGTGCCAGCAGTTTTACTGGAATTGCCTCATACAATGAGCAGTTCTTC. This sequence joins TRBV27 and TRBJ2-1, with D hard to call. This CDR3 is built from 16 residues. The germline V gene encodes CDR1 MNHEY and CDR2 SMNVEV (reference sequence). The V gene lost 3 bases and the J gene lost 4 bases, with 16 bases spanning the gap.

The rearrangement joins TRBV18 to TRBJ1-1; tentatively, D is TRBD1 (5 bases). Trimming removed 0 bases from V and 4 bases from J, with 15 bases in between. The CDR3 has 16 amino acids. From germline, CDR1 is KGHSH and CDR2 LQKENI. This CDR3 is CASSPPSLSGGTEAFF. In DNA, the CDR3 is TGTGCCAGCTCACCACCGTCCTTATCGGGGGGCACTGAAGCTTTCTTT.

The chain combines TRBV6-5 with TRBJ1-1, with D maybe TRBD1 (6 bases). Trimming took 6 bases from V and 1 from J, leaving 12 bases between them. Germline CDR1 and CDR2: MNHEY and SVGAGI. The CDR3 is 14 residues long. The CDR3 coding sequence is TGTGCCAGCAGCGGAGGGACACCGAACACTGAAGCTTTCTTT. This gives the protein CASSGGTPNTEAFF.

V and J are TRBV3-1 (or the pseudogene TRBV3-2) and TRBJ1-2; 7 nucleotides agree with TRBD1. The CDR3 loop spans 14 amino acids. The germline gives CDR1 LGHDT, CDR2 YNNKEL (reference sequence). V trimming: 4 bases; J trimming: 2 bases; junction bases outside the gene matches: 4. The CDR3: CASSLTGTNYGYTF. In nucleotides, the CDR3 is TGTGCCAGCAGCCTGACAGGGACCAACTATGGCTACACCTTC.

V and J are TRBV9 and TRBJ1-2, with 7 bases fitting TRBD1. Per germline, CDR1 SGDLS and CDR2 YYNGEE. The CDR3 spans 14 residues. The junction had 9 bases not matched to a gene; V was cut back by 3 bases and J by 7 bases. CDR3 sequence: CASSGTGRPLGYTF. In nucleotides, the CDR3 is TGTGCCAGCAGCGGGACAGGAAGACCCCTTGGCTACACCTTC.

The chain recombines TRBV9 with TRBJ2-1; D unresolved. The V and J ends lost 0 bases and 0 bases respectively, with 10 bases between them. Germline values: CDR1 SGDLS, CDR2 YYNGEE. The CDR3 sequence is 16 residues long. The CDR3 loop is CASSVGGRSSYNEQFF. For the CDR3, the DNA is TGTGCCAGCAGCGTAGGCGGACGGAGCTCCTACAATGAGCAGTTCTTC.

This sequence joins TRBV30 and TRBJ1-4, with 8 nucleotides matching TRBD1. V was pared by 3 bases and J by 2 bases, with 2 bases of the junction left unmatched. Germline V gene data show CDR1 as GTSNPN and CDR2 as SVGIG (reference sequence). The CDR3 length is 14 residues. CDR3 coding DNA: TGTGCCTGGAGGGACAGGGCGACTAATGAAAAACTGTTTTTT. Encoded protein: CAWRDRATNEKLFF.

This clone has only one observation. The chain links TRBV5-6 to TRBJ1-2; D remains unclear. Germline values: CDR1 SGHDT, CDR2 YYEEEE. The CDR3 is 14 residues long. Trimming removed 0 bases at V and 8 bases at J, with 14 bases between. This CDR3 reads CASSLDGAMRGYTF. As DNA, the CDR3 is TGTGCCAGCAGCTTGGACGGAGCTATGCGGGGCTACACCTTC.

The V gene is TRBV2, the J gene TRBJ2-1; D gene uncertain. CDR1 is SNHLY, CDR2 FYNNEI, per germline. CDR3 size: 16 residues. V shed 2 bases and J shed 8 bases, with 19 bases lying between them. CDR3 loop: CASSEFRRVSGDEQFF. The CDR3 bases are TGTGCCAGCAGTGAATTTCGTCGGGTTAGTGGCGATGAGCAGTTCTTC.

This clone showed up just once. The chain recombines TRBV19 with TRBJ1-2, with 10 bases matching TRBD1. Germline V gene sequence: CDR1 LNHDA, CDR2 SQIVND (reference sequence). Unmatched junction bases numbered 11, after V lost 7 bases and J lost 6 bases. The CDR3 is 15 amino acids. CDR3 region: CASTKSRDRGHGYTF. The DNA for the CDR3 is TGTGCCAGTACCAAATCTCGGGACAGGGGCCATGGCTACACCTTC. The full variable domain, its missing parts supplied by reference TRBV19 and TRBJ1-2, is DGGITQSPKYLFRKEGQNVTLSCEQNLNHDAMYWYRQDPGQGLRLIYYSQIVNDFQKGDIAEGYSVSREKKESFPLTVTSAQKNPTAFYLCASTKSRDRGHGYTFGSGTRLTVV.

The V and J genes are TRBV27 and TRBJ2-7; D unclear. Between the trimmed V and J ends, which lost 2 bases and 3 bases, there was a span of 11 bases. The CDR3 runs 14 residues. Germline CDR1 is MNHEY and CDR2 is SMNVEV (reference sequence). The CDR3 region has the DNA TGTGCCAGCAGTTTAATAAGTAACGGCTACGAGCAGTACTTC. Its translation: CASSLISNGYEQYF.

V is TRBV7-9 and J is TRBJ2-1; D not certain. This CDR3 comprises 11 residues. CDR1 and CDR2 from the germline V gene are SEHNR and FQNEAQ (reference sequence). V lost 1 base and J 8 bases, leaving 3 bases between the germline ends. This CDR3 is CASSLEYEQFF. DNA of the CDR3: TGTGCCAGCAGCTTAGAATATGAGCAGTTCTTC.

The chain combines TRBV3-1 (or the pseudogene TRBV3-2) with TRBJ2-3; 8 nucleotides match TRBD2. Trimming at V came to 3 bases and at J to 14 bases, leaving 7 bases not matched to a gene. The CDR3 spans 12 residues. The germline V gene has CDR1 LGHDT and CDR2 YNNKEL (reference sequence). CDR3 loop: CASSHAGGLWYF. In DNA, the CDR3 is TGTGCCAGCAGCCATGCGGGGGGCCTGTGGTATTTT.

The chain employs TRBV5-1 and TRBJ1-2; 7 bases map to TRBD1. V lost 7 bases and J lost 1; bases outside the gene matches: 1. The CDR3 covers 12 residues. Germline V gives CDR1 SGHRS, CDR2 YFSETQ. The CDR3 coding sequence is TGCGCCAGCGGGGACAGTAACTATGGCTACACCTTC. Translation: CASGDSNYGYTF.

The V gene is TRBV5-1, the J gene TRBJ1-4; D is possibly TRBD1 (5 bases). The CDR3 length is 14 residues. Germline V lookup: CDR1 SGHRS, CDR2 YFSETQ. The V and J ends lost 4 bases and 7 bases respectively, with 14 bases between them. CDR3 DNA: TGCGCCAGCAGCCCACAGGTATTGAGTGAAAAACTGTTTTTT. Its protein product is CASSPQVLSEKLFF.

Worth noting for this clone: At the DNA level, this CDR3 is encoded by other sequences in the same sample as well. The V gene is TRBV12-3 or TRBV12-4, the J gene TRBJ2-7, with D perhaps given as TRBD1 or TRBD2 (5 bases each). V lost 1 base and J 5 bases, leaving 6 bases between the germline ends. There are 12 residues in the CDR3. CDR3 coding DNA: TGTGCCAGCAGTTTAGGAGGGGACGAGCAGTACTTC. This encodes CASSLGGDEQYF.

CDR3 coding DNA: TGTGCCAGCAGTGGCCTACGGACAAGAATTATATATTTT. Its translation: CASSGLRTRIIYF. This chain joins TRBV6-2 or TRBV6-3 and TRBJ1-3; D is perhaps TRBD1 (5 bases). The CDR3 is made up of 13 amino acids. The germline gives CDR1 MNHEY, CDR2 SVGEGT. Deletions cut 5 bases from V and 13 bases from J, with 18 bases between.